These T cell receptor beta chains were read from a single sample in a study of breast tumors, draining lymph nodes, adjacent tissues. MiXCR, run by TCRdb on the multiplex PCR reads, gives a single entry per CDR3 protein. The repertoire holds some 53,000 distinct CDR3 sequences, with 42% as singletons. The specimen was breast tumor tissue. Receptors were obtained from a female donor with breast cancer. Some clones in this sample may be carry-over from other donors' samples. The CDR3 runs from the conserved cysteine through the conserved F or W. The D gene is left open where the match is weak. The size field is filled for only some rows; it gives once, few, many or a size class.

TRBV3-1	-	TRBJ2-2	many	CASGTAVDTGELFF	TGTGCCAGCGGGACTGCTGTGGACACCGGGGAGCTGTTTTTT
TRBV19	-	TRBJ1-5	-	CASSLGWGKSYNEQFFGPMSQHF	-
TRBV6-6	-	TRBJ1-6	-	CASSYSTGSLHF	TGTGCCAGCAGTTACTCGACGGGCTCACTCCACTTT
TRBV19	TRBD2	TRBJ2-7	once	CASSIGREAAGYEQYF	TGTGCCAGTAGTATCGGGCGGGAGGCAGCCGGATACGAGCAGTACTTC
TRBV20-1	-	TRBJ1-6	-	CGAARAYNYNSPLHF	TGCGGTGCTGCCCGGGCCTACAATTATAATTCACCCCTCCACTTT
TRBV18	-	TRBJ2-6	many	CASSSSNSGANVLTF	TGTGCCAGCTCGTCCAGTAACTCTGGGGCCAACGTCCTGACTTTC
TRBV7-9	-	TRBJ2-3	once	CASSYGVGTDTQYF	TGTGCCAGCAGCTACGGAGTGGGCACAGATACGCAGTATTTT
TRBV5-6	-	TRBJ2-5	many	CASSGPRETQYF	TGTGCCAGCAGCGGACCGAGAGAGACCCAGTACTTC
TRBV19	TRBD2	TRBJ2-7	-	CASGLTSATLGEQYF	TGTGCCAGTGGACTTACTAGCGCAACCCTAGGGGAGCAGTACTTC
TRBV3-1	-	TRBJ1-3	-	CASSKADYSGNTIYF	TGTGCCAGCAGTAAAGCCGATTACTCTGGAAACACCATATATTTT
TRBV5-5	-	TRBJ2-3	many	CASSFTDTQYF	TGTGCCAGCAGCTTCACAGATACGCAGTATTTT
TRBV25-1	TRBD2	TRBJ2-1	-	CASVASGPIDNEQFF	TGTGCCAGCGTAGCTAGCGGGCCGATAGACAATGAGCAGTTCTTC
TRBV28	-	TRBJ2-7	many	CASTPKRGAGYEQYF	TGTGCCAGCACCCCTAAGCGAGGGGCGGGCTACGAGCAGTACTTC
TRBV7-2	-	TRBJ2-3	-	CASSIAPGTDTQYF	TGTGCCAGCAGCATAGCCCCAGGCACAGATACGCAGTACTTT
TRBV30	-	TRBJ1-2	many	CAWVGGMDYGYTF	TGTGCCTGGGTGGGGGGGATGGACTATGGCTACACCTTC
TRBV10-3	TRBD2	TRBJ2-7	-	CATCSVAGSPYEQYF	TGTGCTACCTGCTCGGTAGCGGGGTCCCCCTACGAGCAGTACTTC
TRBV10-1	TRBD2	TRBJ2-1	-	CASSDGTSGSGSDEQFF	TGCGCCAGCAGTGACGGGACTAGCGGGAGTGGTAGCGATGAGCAGTTCTTC
TRBV5-1	-	TRBJ2-4	once	CASSSAAEDIQYF	TGCGCCAGCAGCTCGGCGGCGGAGGACATCCAGTACTTC
TRBV19	-	TRBJ1-2	-	CASSLSWSYTF	TGTGCCAGTAGCCTATCGTGGAGCTACACCTTC
TRBV7-2	-	TRBJ2-5	-	CASSLTTAQETQYF	TGTGCCAGCAGCTTAACGACAGCCCAAGAGACCCAGTACTTC
TRBV14	TRBD1	TRBJ2-7	many	CASSERTGATYEQYF	TGTGCCAGCAGCGAAAGAACAGGGGCAACCTACGAGCAGTACTTC
TRBV20-1	-	TRBJ1-1	few	CSALYRVRGAKTEAFF	TGCAGTGCTCTCTATCGCGTAAGGGGAGCAAAAACTGAAGCTTTCTTT
TRBV4-3	TRBD2	TRBJ2-3	many	CASSQDPASGTLSTDTQYF	TGCGCCAGCAGCCAAGACCCCGCTAGCGGGACCTTATCCACAGATACGCAGTATTTT
TRBV5-5	TRBD1	TRBJ1-2	many	CASNDRQGRIYGYTF	TGTGCCAGCAACGATAGACAGGGGCGAATCTATGGCTACACCTTC
TRBV2	-	TRBJ2-7	many	CASSYIGTSSYEQYF	TGTGCCAGCAGTTACATCGGGACCAGTTCCTACGAGCAGTACTTC
TRBV4-1	-	TRBJ2-5	many	CASSQDRGGQETQYF	TGCGCCAGCAGCCAAGATAGAGGGGGCCAAGAGACCCAGTACTTC
TRBV10-1	TRBD2	TRBJ2-1	-	CASSSGVGYNEQFF	TGCGCCAGCAGTAGCGGGGTGGGGTACAATGAGCAGTTCTTC
TRBV5-1	TRBD2	TRBJ2-3	many	CASSLGLGDTDTQYF	TGCGCCAGCAGCCTAGGACTAGGGGACACAGATACGCAGTATTTT
TRBV5-1	TRBD1	TRBJ2-7	many	CASSPGQGFEQYF	TGCGCCAGCAGCCCAGGACAGGGGTTCGAGCAGTACTTC
TRBV19	TRBD1	TRBJ2-4	many	CASSSTGQLALQYF	TGTGCCAGTAGTAGTACGGGACAGCTCGCCCTTCAGTACTTC
TRBV5-1	TRBD2	TRBJ2-5	-	CASSETAIGLAGAETQYF	TGCGCCAGCAGCGAGACTGCAATTGGACTAGCGGGAGCGGAGACCCAGTACTTC
TRBV18	-	TRBJ1-2	many	CASSPSGVQLGYGYTF	TGTGCCAGCTCACCGTCCGGGGTACAGCTGGGGTATGGCTACACCTTC
TRBV19	TRBD1	TRBJ2-2	many	CASSIGGGAPGELFF	TGTGCCAGTAGTATAGGAGGGGGCGCACCCGGGGAGCTGTTTTTT
TRBV9	-	TRBJ2-4	-	CASSLGTSKNIQSF	TGTGCCAGCAGCCTCGGGACATCCAAAAACATTCAGTCCTTC
TRBV14	-	TRBJ2-1	many	CASSQRWEQFF	TGTGCCAGCAGCCAAAGATGGGAGCAGTTCTTC
TRBV11-3	-	TRBJ2-5	medium-sized	CASSQGGTQYF	TGTGCCAGCAGCCAGGGGGGCACCCAGTACTTC
TRBV5-8	-	TRBJ2-7	many	CASSAPDRQAYEQYF	TGTGCCAGCAGCGCTCCGGACAGACAGGCCTACGAGCAGTACTTC
TRBV15	-	TRBJ1-6	-	CATSRNRGVVTLHF	TGTGCCACCAGCAGAAACCGCGGGGTCGTAACCCTCCACTTT
TRBV4-3	TRBD1	TRBJ1-2	many	CASSQGVRDSIYGYTF	TGCGCCAGCAGCCAAGGAGTCCGGGACAGCATCTATGGCTACACCTTC
TRBV28	-	TRBJ1-5	many	CASSLHSNQPQHF	TGTGCCAGCAGTTTACATAGCAATCAGCCCCAGCATTTT
TRBV3-2	-	TRBJ2-1	-	CASSQWGGEQFF	TGTGCCAGCAGCCAATGGGGAGGTGAGCAGTTCTTC
TRBV11-3	-	TRBJ2-1	-	CASSCQGKDTQFF	TGTGCCAGCAGCTGTCAGGGGAAAGATACGCAGTTCTTC
TRBV7-2	-	TRBJ2-7	-	CASSLAYTRSNEQYF	TGTGCCAGCAGCTTGGCGTACACCCGTTCTAACGAGCAGTACTTC
TRBV30	-	TRBJ1-2	-	CAWSVRVCGYTF	TGTGCCTGGAGTGTAAGAGTCTGTGGCTACACCTTC
TRBV20-1	-	TRBJ2-3	medium-sized	CSASGSRGKYTDTQYF	TGCAGTGCTAGCGGGAGTAGGGGGAAATACACAGATACGCAGTATTTT
TRBV10-3	-	TRBJ2-3	-	CAISLDSNTDTQYF	TGTGCCATCAGTTTGGACAGTAACACAGATACGCAGTATTTT
TRBV4-1	-	TRBJ2-3	many	CASSQDLIVGTSTDTQYF	TGCGCCAGCAGCCAAGATCTTATAGTGGGAACTAGCACAGATACGCAGTATTTT
TRBV20-1	-	TRBJ1-4	-	CSSITPARTTNEKLFF	TGCAGTTCAATTACGCCAGCTAGGACAACTAATGAAAAACTGTTTTTT
TRBV5-5	TRBD2	TRBJ2-5	-	CASSLDSGRNQETQYF	TGTGCCAGCAGCTTGGATAGCGGGAGGAACCAAGAGACCCAGTACTTC
TRBV5-1	TRBD2	TRBJ2-3	many	CASSSSGRGGTQYF	TGCGCCAGCAGCTCTAGCGGGAGAGGCGGTACGCAGTATTTT